This is a list of T cell receptor beta chains from one sample in a study of metastatic and nonmetastatic thyroid tumors. From the PCR reads, TCRdb re-called clones with MiXCR. Of about 7,700 clones listed, about 29% were seen once; the top ten hold just under 30%. The sequenced sample was tumor tissue. Receptors were obtained from a female donor with papillary thyroid cancer or a benign thyroid nodule (not recorded which). Some clones in this sample may be carry-over from other donors' samples. Both conserved end residues are part of each CDR3.

v_call	j_call	cdr3_aa
TRBV19	TRBJ2-3	CASSVTGNYDTQYF
TRBV6-5	TRBJ1-2	CASSYGGENGYTF
TRBV5-1	TRBJ1-1	CASSPNTGMNTEAFF
TRBV2	TRBJ2-3	CASSESHRRLALGPDTQYF
TRBV7-6	TRBJ2-7	CASSLERGRLIDEQYF
TRBV29-1	TRBJ1-1	CSVAGAQTEAFF
TRBV12-3/TRBV12-4	TRBJ2-1	CASSLARGASGRAWANEQFF
TRBV19	TRBJ2-1	CASSIDLASYNEQFF
TRBV20-1	TRBJ2-1	CSALGVGDRGVSYNEQFF
TRBV20-1	TRBJ1-1	CSASGPGARTEAFF
TRBV10-3	TRBJ2-7	CAIMWCCGDNEQYF
TRBV3-1	TRBJ2-2	CASSQIKRNTGELFF
TRBV28	TRBJ1-6	CASKQHSSYNSPLHF
TRBV6-1	TRBJ1-1	CASSSWTANTEAFF
TRBV12-3/TRBV12-4	TRBJ2-2	CASSSTGASGELFF
TRBV7-3	TRBJ2-3	CASSFRGTDTQYF
TRBV2	TRBJ2-7	CASYSGQTSYEQYF
TRBV12-5	TRBJ2-1	CASGLVVGTGGFNEQFF
TRBV12-3/TRBV12-4	TRBJ2-7	CASSVGQTGVYEQYF
TRBV3-1	TRBJ2-7	CASSLTSGTSGRIAEQYF
TRBV6-5	TRBJ1-2	CASSSSGTDDVYGYTF
TRBV28	TRBJ2-1	CASQGARGDEQFF
TRBV7-3	TRBJ2-1	CASGGGSSYNEQFF
TRBV27	TRBJ2-2	CASSLPQGAGGELFF
TRBV28	TRBJ1-2	CASSLGTGGRGYTF
TRBV20-1	TRBJ2-7	CSARATTGTSGNEQYF
TRBV6-5	TRBJ1-1	CASSHFGENTEAFF
TRBV5-1	TRBJ1-2	CASSLELGTYYGYTF
TRBV12-3/TRBV12-4	TRBJ2-7	CASSLALAGVYEQYF
TRBV15	TRBJ1-5	CATRHGGRVHQPQHF
TRBV15	TRBJ1-5	CATSRDDQPQHF
TRBV9	TRBJ2-1	CASSAVPSSYNEQFF
TRBV5-1	TRBJ1-4	CASSLKAGGNEKLFF
TRBV2	TRBJ2-5	CASSRLDLTETQYF
TRBV27	TRBJ1-1	CASRYIGSEAFF
TRBV6-6	TRBJ2-3	CASSRSKVPGGSTDTQYF
TRBV28	TRBJ2-7	CASSSYYEQYF
TRBV6-1	TRBJ1-1	CASSEAKLGSESAFF
TRBV11-3	TRBJ2-6	CASSLGGALTNSGANVLTF
TRBV6-2/TRBV6-3	TRBJ1-5	CASSYSGVGQGAMSNQPQHF
TRBV9	TRBJ2-7	CASSVDGTYEQYF
TRBV11-2	TRBJ1-2	CASSLGGGRTFFGYTF
TRBV2	TRBJ2-7	CASSDRGSLDEQYF
TRBV15	TRBJ1-5	CATSHGGRVHQPQHF
TRBV20-1	TRBJ1-4	CSAPWTSVGQETQDIGEKLFF
TRBV6-2/TRBV6-3	TRBJ1-1	CASTPGWTGGTEAFF
TRBV9	TRBJ2-1	CASSVEGSYNEQFF
TRBV5-1	TRBJ2-2	CASSRTTGSDTGELFF
TRBV19	TRBJ1-1	CAGGTEAFF
TRBV28	TRBJ2-2	CASSSWGPANTGELFF
TRBV2	TRBJ1-2	CASSEQTTNYGYTF
TRBV12-3/TRBV12-4	TRBJ1-2	CASFRSRYTF